A single sample is the source of the 21 T cell receptor beta chains below, sequenced in a study of cytotoxic CD8 clonotypes in ibrutinib-treated CLL. Profiling relied on immunoSEQ multiplex PCR, and the TCRdb table lists in-frame clones only, not all of them. The table has around 310,000 clones, around four fifths seen once; the top ten hold roughly 6.3%. This material consisted of PBMCs, taken before ibrutinib treatment. The receptors here all came from a human donor with chronic lymphocytic leukemia.

The rearrangement links TRBV6-6 to TRBJ2-4; 8 bases align to TRBD1. The CDR3 consists of 14 residues. Germline-derived CDR1 and CDR2 are MNHNY and SVGAGI (reference sequence). The V gene end was trimmed by 8 bases and the J gene end by 8 bases; junction bases not matched to a gene: 11. The chain's CDR3 is CASRWTGQLDIQYF. The CDR3 bases are TGTGCCAGCCGATGGACAGGGCAGTTGGACATTCAGTACTTC.

This chain connects TRBV5-6 to TRBJ2-5; a weak D match, TRBD2 (6 bases). Germline CDR1 and CDR2: SGHDT and YYEEEE. CDR3 length: 16 residues. With 2 bases removed from V and 5 bases from J, the gap between germline ends came to 19 bases. The CDR3 loop reads CASSLWAGRTWETQYF. As DNA, the CDR3 is TGTGCCAGCAGCTTATGGGCGGGGCGAACCTGGGAGACCCAGTACTTC.

The chain links TRBV29-1 to TRBJ2-2, with D unresolved. The CDR3 is made up of 17 amino acids. CDR1 and CDR2 from the germline V gene are SQVTM and ANQGSEA. The ends were cut back, 0 bases at V and 3 bases at J, with 17 bases in the middle. CDR3 DNA: TGCAGCGTTGAAGATCGAAGTCGGACGGGCGACACCGGGGAGCTGTTTTTT. Amino acids: CSVEDRSRTGDTGELFF.

This clone was seen a few times. This rearrangement joins TRBV7-9 to TRBJ1-3; D not resolved. Germline V gene data show CDR1 as SEHNR and CDR2 as FQNEAQ (reference sequence). Trimming stripped 5 bases from V and 2 bases from J, with 4 bases between. The CDR3 contains 12 residues. The CDR3 region is CASSPAGNTIYF. In DNA, the CDR3 is TGTGCCAGCAGCCCCGCTGGAAACACCATATATTTT.

This chain links TRBV9 with TRBJ2-7, with D unresolved. The CDR3 is 14 amino acids. Deletions cut 3 bases from V and 0 bases from J, with 10 bases between. Germline V gives CDR1 SGDLS, CDR2 YYNGEE. This chain's CDR3 is CASSATEFSYEQYF. The CDR3 DNA is TGTGCCAGCAGCGCAACAGAGTTCTCCTACGAGCAGTACTTC.

This chain joins TRBV6-5 and TRBJ2-5, with D perhaps TRBD1 (5 bases). Trimming left V 1 base short and J 7 bases short, with 13 bases between. This CDR3 has 14 amino acids. Germline CDR1 MNHEY, CDR2 SVGAGI. The CDR3 coding sequence is TGTGCCAGCAGTTACTATCGGACAAGTGGGACCCAGTACTTC. Its protein is CASSYYRTSGTQYF.

The V gene is TRBV7-2, the J gene TRBJ2-3; D is uncertain. This CDR3 is 14 amino acids long. Trimming pared 0 bases from V and 4 bases from J, leaving 8 bases between. The germline V gene has CDR1 SGHTA and CDR2 FQGNSA. The CDR3 bases are TGTGCCAGCAGCTTAGCGTTACAGTCAGATACGCAGTATTTT. Its protein is CASSLALQSDTQYF.

J is TRBJ2-1 and V is TRBV29-1, with a tentative D call TRBD2 (6 bases). The germline V and J ends were trimmed by 7 bases and 2 bases, with 15 bases remaining between them. CDR3 length: 14 amino acids. Germline lookup yields CDR1 SQVTM and CDR2 ANQGSEA. The CDR3 spells CSATLASPYNEQFF. CDR3 DNA: TGCAGCGCAACGCTAGCGTCCCCCTACAATGAGCAGTTCTTC.

V usage is TRBV4-3 and J usage is TRBJ2-7, with 7 bases matching TRBD1. Germline V lookup: CDR1 LGHNA, CDR2 YSLEER. The trim removed 4 bases at V and 2 bases at J, leaving 14 bases unmatched. This CDR3 comprises 17 residues. The CDR3 region is CASSPSRVGTATYEQYF. The CDR3 DNA reads as TGCGCCAGCAGCCCATCCCGAGTCGGGACAGCTACCTACGAGCAGTACTTC.

The chain has TRBV5-1 and TRBJ2-3; 7 nucleotides line up with TRBD2. CDR3 length: 15 residues. Germline V CDR1 and CDR2: SGHRS, YFSETQ. Trimming cost V 5 bases and J 2 bases; bases outside gene matches: 8. CDR3 sequence: CASRDSGQPTDTQYF. The CDR3 nucleotides read TGCGCCAGCAGAGATAGCGGGCAGCCCACAGATACGCAGTATTTT.

The chain recombines TRBV5-6 with TRBJ2-7; no clear D. CDR3 length: 13 residues. The germline CDR1 and CDR2 sequences are SGHDT and YYEEEE. The ends were cut back, 0 bases at V and 7 bases at J, with 11 bases in the middle. CDR3: CASSLGPLGEQYF. The CDR3 DNA reads TGTGCCAGCAGCTTGGGACCCTTAGGGGAGCAGTACTTC.

This chain uses TRBV15 with TRBJ2-5; TRBD1 matches 12 bases. Losses at the gene ends were 4 bases for V and 2 bases for J; bases not matched to a gene: 14. Germline loops: CDR1 LNHNV, CDR2 YYDKDF (reference sequence). This CDR3 spans 19 amino acids. In DNA, the CDR3 is TGTGCCACCAGCAAGGGAGGGACCCGGGGACAGGGGGCTCAAGAGACCCAGTACTTC. This translates into CATSKGGTRGQGAQETQYF.

This clone was detected only a few times. The chain uses TRBV19 and TRBJ1-4; no firm D call. The CDR3 totals 15 residues. CDR1 and CDR2 from the germline V gene are LNHDA and SQIVND (reference sequence). Trimming left V 5 bases short and J 5 bases short, with 15 bases between. The CDR3 DNA reads TGTGCCAGTAGTGCCCGTTCAGGTCGAAATGAAAAACTGTTTTTT. This translates into CASSARSGRNEKLFF. Looking up the rest from reference TRBV19 and TRBJ1-4 gives the full variable domain: DGGITQSPKYLFRKEGQNVTLSCEQNLNHDAMYWYRQDPGQGLRLIYYSQIVNDFQKGDIAEGYSVSREKKESFPLTVTSAQKNPTAFYLCASSARSGRNEKLFFGSGTQLSVL.

The CDR3 here is CAWSTGEPGYTF. The CDR3 bases are TGTGCCTGGAGTACAGGGGAACCTGGCTACACCTTC. V and J are TRBV30 and TRBJ1-2, with TRBD1 matching 7 bases. With 2 bases clipped from V and 7 bases from J, the junction kept 4 bases outside the gene matches. This CDR3 contains 12 residues. Germline loops: CDR1 GTSNPN, CDR2 SVGIG (reference sequence).

The rearrangement links TRBV7-2 to TRBJ1-5; perhaps TRBD1 as D (5 bases). From germline, CDR1 is SGHTA and CDR2 FQGNSA. Trimming stripped 2 bases from V and 0 bases from J, with 14 bases between. CDR3 length: 17 residues. The CDR3 coding sequence is TGTGCCAGCAGCTTAACCTTCATAGGGGTTAGCAATCAGCCCCAGCATTTT. Translation: CASSLTFIGVSNQPQHF.

V gene TRBV7-2 combines with J gene TRBJ2-6; a possible D gene is TRBD2 (6 bases). The length of the CDR3 is 18 residues. Germline CDR1 is SGHTA and CDR2 is FQGNSA. The V gene lost 2 bases and the J gene lost 2 bases, with 16 bases spanning the gap. Written as DNA, the CDR3 is TGTGCCAGCAGCTTACAGGGAGGTTTGGGTACTGGGGCCAACGTCCTGACTTTC. The encoded protein is CASSLQGGLGTGANVLTF. Drawing the rest from reference TRBV7-2 and TRBJ2-6, the complete variable domain is GAGVSQSPSNKVTEKGKDVELRCDPISGHTALYWYRQSLGQGLEFLIYFQGNSAPDKSGLPSDRFSAERTGGSVSTLTIQRTQQEDSAVYLCASSLQGGLGTGANVLTFGAGSRLTVL.

The genes are TRBV6-4 and TRBJ2-7, with D perhaps TRBD1 or TRBD2 (5 bases each). Germline CDR1 reads MRHNA; CDR2 reads SNTAGT. V was clipped by 7 bases and J by 3 bases, with 16 bases between them. This CDR3 region has 14 residues. This CDR3 is CASTRIGTGYEQYF. CDR3 nucleotides: TGTGCCAGCACCAGAATTGGGACGGGCTACGAGCAGTACTTC.

CDR3 amino acids: CASSLVISSYNEQFF. The CDR3 DNA sequence: TGTGCCAGCAGCTTAGTTATCAGCTCCTACAATGAGCAGTTCTTC. The gene calls are TRBV11-2 and TRBJ2-1; D is unresolved. The CDR3 is 15 amino acids. The germline CDR1 and CDR2 sequences are SGHAT and FQNNGV. Trimming removed 1 base at V and 0 bases at J, with 7 bases between.

This chain uses TRBV28 with TRBJ1-4, with D possibly being TRBD1 (6 bases). This CDR3 region has 15 residues. V was pared by 6 bases and J by 4 bases, with 15 bases between. Germline CDR1 is MDHEN and CDR2 is SYDVKM. The CDR3 protein is CASRNYRADNEKLFF. CDR3 bases: TGTGCCAGCAGAAACTACAGGGCCGATAATGAAAAACTGTTTTTT.

This clone occurred once. This chain uses TRBV5-3 with TRBJ2-7, with 10 bases fitting TRBD2. TRBV5-3 is an open reading frame, and its role is uncertain. The CDR3 has 15 amino acids. The J segment lost 1 base and the V segment lost 0 bases, leaving 1 base of the junction unmatched. The CDR3 coding sequence is TGTGCCAGAAGCTTGGTAGCGGGAGGTTCCTACGAGCAGTACTTC. This codes for CARSLVAGGSYEQYF.

This clone was counted a few times. The chain has TRBV28 and TRBJ2-5, with TRBD1 as a possible D gene (6 bases). The CDR3 has 15 residues. CDR1 MDHEN and CDR2 SYDVKM come from the germline V gene. Trimming cost V 3 bases and J 0 bases, with 11 bases left between them. The CDR3 here is CASSFPPGDQETQYF. In DNA, the CDR3 is TGTGCCAGCAGTTTTCCACCAGGGGACCAAGAGACCCAGTACTTC. Based on the CDR3 plus reference TRBV28 and TRBJ2-5, the full variable domain is DVKVTQSSRYLVKRTGEKVFLECVQDMDHENMFWYRQDPGLGLRLIYFSYDVKMKEKGDIPEGYSVSREKKERFSLILESASTNQTSMYLCASSFPPGDQETQYFGPGTRLLVL.